This T cell receptor (beta chain) stems from a study of control samples from healthy donors and cancer patients. Assay used: immunoSEQ multiplex PCR; TCRdb lists only in-frame clones, some missing. Seen here are under 150,000 clones, roughly nine tenths observed once, and the top ten hold around 4.6%. This CDR3 is built from 11 residues. V shed 8 bases and J shed 0 bases, with 5 bases lying between them. Germline V CDR1 and CDR2: MNHEY, SMNVEV (reference sequence). This TCR was recovered from a man under 40 in good health. The sequenced material came from blood. The V call is TRBV27, the J call TRBJ2-7; D not resolved. Here the CDR3 reads CASRSSYEQYF. The CDR3 bases are TGTGCCAGCCGGAGCTCCTACGAGCAGTACTTC.